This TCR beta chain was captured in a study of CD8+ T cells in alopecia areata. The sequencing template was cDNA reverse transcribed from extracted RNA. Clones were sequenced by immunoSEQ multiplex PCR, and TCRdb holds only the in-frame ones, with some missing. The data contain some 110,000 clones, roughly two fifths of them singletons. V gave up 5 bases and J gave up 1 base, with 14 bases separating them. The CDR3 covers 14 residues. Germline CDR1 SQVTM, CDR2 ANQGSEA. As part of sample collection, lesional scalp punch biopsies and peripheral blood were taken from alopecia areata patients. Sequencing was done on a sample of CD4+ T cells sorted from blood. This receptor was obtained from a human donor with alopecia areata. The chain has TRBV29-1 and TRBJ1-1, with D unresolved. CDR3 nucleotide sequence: TGCAGCGTTTTACTTCGTACAAAGAACACTGAAGCTTTCTTT. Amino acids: CSVLLRTKNTEAFF.